The clone carrying this T cell receptor beta chain has a count of ten or more. What it recognizes is unknown. Profiling relied on immunoSEQ multiplex PCR, and the TCRdb table lists in-frame clones only, not all of them. Observed are just over 25,000 clones, no singletons, with the top ten taking 1.5%. The entry originates in a study of T cells after posttransplantation cyclophosphamide. V lost 3 bases and J lost 1; bases outside the gene matches: 1. The CDR3 has 14 amino acids. Germline-derived CDR1 and CDR2 are SGDLS and YYNGEE. General study findings and limits: Tissue-infiltrating T cells from skin or gut overlapped little with blood T cells. Later blood repertoires were often dominated by clones from the donor CD8+ memory compartment.

The sample consisted of PBMCs. The chain links TRBV9 to TRBJ1-1; 9 bases match TRBD1. The receptor comes from a man aged 45 to 65 in good health, CMV-negative, and a related stem cell transplant donor. CDR3 DNA sequence: TGTGCCAGCAGCGCGGGACAGGGGAACACTGAAGCTTTCTTT. Protein sequence: CASSAGQGNTEAFF.